The T cell receptor beta chain described here comes from a study of OX40 agonist ivuxolimab in advanced cancers. Using immunoSEQ multiplex PCR, the repertoire was profiled, and TCRdb retains in-frame clones only, with some absent. The repertoire includes about 100,000 clones, more than 85% of them detected once, and about 0.49% sits in the top ten. This CDR3 has 13 amino acids. Germline lookup yields CDR1 KGHSH and CDR2 LQKENI. The V end was cut by 5 bases, the J end by 3 bases, with 11 bases between. The gene calls are TRBV18 and TRBJ2-7, with D unresolved. Sequencing was performed on CD4+ or CD8+ T cells sorted from blood, taken in a trial of the OX40 agonist ivuxolimab. The receptor was derived from an adult with an advanced solid tumor such as melanoma, head and neck, liver or kidney cancer. DNA of the CDR3: TGTGCCAGCTCATCGACGATTAACTACGAGCAGTACTTC. Translated: CASSSTINYEQYF.